The TCR beta chain under discussion was sequenced for a study of T cells in Graves' hyperthyroidism and ophthalmopathy. As concerns this clonotype: Antigen: not known.

Study-wide results and caveats: Model predictions of ophthalmopathy came a median approximately 6.5 months before onset.

Ophthalmopathy cases scored 3 or more on the Clinical Activity Score and 4 or more on NOSPECS grade, with duration below 3 months. Each 10 ml fresh peripheral blood draw supplied the PBMCs. RNA transcripts served as the template for amplifying TCR beta CDR3 regions. The HTBI primer set drove a first-round RT-PCR of the TCR CDR3. TCRdb reanalysed the multiplex PCR reads using MiXCR and keeps one entry per CDR3 protein. The data hold some 490,000 distinct CDR3 sequences, with about 20% observed a single time. This TCR was sampled from a woman aged 70-85 years with Graves' ophthalmopathy. The sequenced sample consisted of blood.

CDR3 protein: CASSYSRRGVDEQYF. For the CDR3, the DNA is TGTGCCAGCAGTTACTCGCGCAGGGGAGTGGACGAGCAGTACTTC. The rearrangement links TRBV6-5 to TRBJ2-7; TRBD1 is a possible D gene (6 bases). Germline CDR1 is MNHEY and CDR2 is SVGAGI. The CDR3 has 15 residues. Between the trimmed V and J ends, which lost 0 bases and 5 bases, there was a span of 14 bases.